This entry features one T cell receptor beta chain sequence. The antigen is not known. PCR used 60 Vbeta primers and 13 Jbeta primers. Only in-frame clones appear in the TCRdb table, and some are missing; sequencing was by immunoSEQ multiplex PCR. The sample's table shows 150,000 to 200,000 clones. These data come from a study of cytomegalovirus exposure and HLA in healthy donors. Broader study findings: In vitro work confirmed that a few CMV-associated chains recognize CMV antigens. Donors were assumed by presence/absence analyses to have roughly uniform sequencing depth. Upon later analysis, HLA-associated TCR beta chains proved more clonally expanded than other, equally common chains.

CDR1 is LNHNV, CDR2 YYDKDF, per germline (reference sequence). The V gene end was trimmed by 5 bases and the J gene end by 0 bases; junction bases not matched to a gene: 5. The CDR3 extends over 16 amino acids. The sequenced sample consisted of PBMCs. V is TRBV15 and J is TRBJ2-1; 9 bases map to TRBD2. This sequence originates from a woman between 18 and 30 years old in good health and CMV-seropositive. The CDR3 DNA follows: TGTGCCACCAGCGTTAGCGGGAGTAACTCCTACAATGAGCAGTTCTTC. Its protein product is CATSVSGSNSYNEQFF.